The 5 T cell receptor beta chains below were found in one sample sequenced in a study of regulatory dendritic cells for organ transplantation (dated by TCRdb to 2016 to 2017). Sorted T cell subsets were CFSE-labeled and co-cultured for roughly 5 days with allogeneic regulatory or mature dendritic cells at a 1:10 DC:T ratio. Which antigens these TCRs recognize remains unknown. Receptor libraries were prepared by the immunoSEQ multiplex PCR assay. Held by TCRdb, this immuneACCESS table contains in-frame sequences only and omits some clones. Under half of the omission traces to an unresolved V gene where checked; the cause of the rest is unknown. For this sample there are around 19,000 clones; around 80% appear just once. Of the sample, around 3% falls within the top ten clones. The source material was memory CD4+ T cells from blood cultured with regulatory dendritic cells. The cell subset or site label, read with the paper, signifies: CD45RO+ memory T cells. Receptor source: a human donor in good health.

This rearrangement joins TRBV6-6 to TRBJ1-4, with D possibly matching TRBD1 (6 bases). With 6 bases removed from V and 5 bases from J, the gap between germline ends came to 13 bases. The germline CDR1 and CDR2 sequences are MNHNY and SVGAGI (reference sequence). This CDR3 comprises 14 residues. CDR3 in DNA: TGTGCCAGCAGCAAGGACAGATTAAATGAAAAACTGTTTTTT. Translated: CASSKDRLNEKLFF.

In this sample, this clone turned up a few times. The rearrangement joins TRBV7-2 to TRBJ1-3, with D perhaps TRBD1 (5 bases). Germline CDR1 is SGHTA and CDR2 is FQGNSA. The V gene lost 2 bases and the J gene lost 2 bases, with 16 bases spanning the gap. The CDR3 sequence is 17 residues long. The CDR3 DNA sequence: TGTGCCAGCAGCTTAAGTCAGGGAAAAGTCCCTGGAAACACCATATATTTT. Its protein product is CASSLSQGKVPGNTIYF.

The rearrangement uses TRBV5-6 and TRBJ1-6; no clear D. The CDR3 is 12 amino acids. Trimming cost V 1 base and J 9 bases, with 5 bases left between them. Germline CDR1 SGHDT, CDR2 YYEEEE. This CDR3 is CASSLWRSPLHF. CDR3 nucleotide sequence: TGTGCCAGCAGCTTGTGGCGTTCACCCCTCCACTTT.

V usage is TRBV9 and J usage is TRBJ2-1; 16 nucleotides match TRBD2. Germline assignment: CDR1 SGDLS and CDR2 YYNGEE. The CDR3 extends over 15 amino acids. Trimming cost V 5 bases and J 6 bases; bases outside gene matches: 2. The CDR3 coding sequence is TGTGCCAGCAGTGGGACTAGCGGGAGGGGCAATGAGCAGTTCTTC. As protein: CASSGTSGRGNEQFF.

This clone turned up a few times. The J gene is TRBJ1-1, the V gene TRBV27, with D tentatively TRBD1 (5 bases). CDR1 is MNHEY, CDR2 SMNVEV, per germline (reference sequence). V lost 8 bases to trimming and J lost 7 bases, with 8 bases between them. CDR3 length equals 10 residues. The CDR3 protein is CASGDGEAFF. The CDR3 DNA reads TGTGCCAGCGGGGACGGTGAAGCTTTCTTT.